The present T cell receptor beta chain was sequenced within a study of blood T cell repertoires in COVID-19. Study-wide background: Sites in the United States, Italy and Spain provided acute and convalescent COVID-19 samples. Sources were T cells, B-cell-depleted T cells, or PBMCs; the material itself was cDNA or gDNA.

Data came from immunoSEQ multiplex PCR; TCRdb stores just in-frame clones and leaves some out. Here the sample spans some 55,000 clones, 90% being singletons. CDR3 size: 17 residues. The V gene lost 3 bases and the J gene lost 0 bases, with 13 bases spanning the gap. The V gene's germline CDR1 is SGHRS and CDR2 YFSETQ. The chain carries TRBV5-1 and TRBJ2-6; a possible D gene is TRBD2 (5 bases). The sample comprised peripheral blood. The receptor was derived from a woman aged 35 to 49 with active COVID-19. CDR3 bases: TGCGCCAGCAGCTCCGCCGGGGTGAGCTCTGGGGCCAACGTCCTGACTTTC. Translated: CASSSAGVSSGANVLTF.